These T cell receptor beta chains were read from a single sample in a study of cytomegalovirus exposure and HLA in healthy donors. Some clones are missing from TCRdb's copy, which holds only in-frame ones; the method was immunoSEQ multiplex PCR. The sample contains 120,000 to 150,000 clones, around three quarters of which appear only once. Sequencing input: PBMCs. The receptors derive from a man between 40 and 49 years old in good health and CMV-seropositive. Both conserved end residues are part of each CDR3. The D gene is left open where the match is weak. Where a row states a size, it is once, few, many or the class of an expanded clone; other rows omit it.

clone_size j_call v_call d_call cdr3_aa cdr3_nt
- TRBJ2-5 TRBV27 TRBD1 CASSLSARGLETQYF TGTGCCAGCAGTTTATCCGCCAGGGGGCTAGAGACCCAGTACTTC
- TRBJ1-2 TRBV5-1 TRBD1 CASSFRQGADVYTF TGCGCCAGCAGCTTCCGACAGGGGGCGGATGTCTACACCTTC
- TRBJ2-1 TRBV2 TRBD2 CASSEPGLAGYNEQFF TGTGCCAGCAGTGAGCCGGGACTAGCGGGCTACAATGAGCAGTTCTTC
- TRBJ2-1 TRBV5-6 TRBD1 CASSLGDRDYNEQFF TGTGCCAGCAGCTTGGGGGACAGGGACTACAATGAGCAGTTCTTC
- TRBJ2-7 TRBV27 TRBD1 CASSPNTGVEQYF TGTGCCAGCAGTCCGAACACAGGGGTCGAGCAGTACTTC
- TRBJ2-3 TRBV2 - CASSDQGEGTDTQYF TGTGCCAGCAGTGACCAGGGGGAGGGCACAGATACGCAGTATTTT
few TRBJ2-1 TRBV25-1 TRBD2 CASSPLAGGNYNEQFF TGTGCCAGCAGCCCCTTAGCGGGAGGGAACTACAATGAGCAGTTCTTC
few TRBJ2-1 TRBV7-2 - CASSLSAGPYNEQFF TGTGCCAGCAGCTTATCGGCGGGACCTTACAATGAGCAGTTCTTC
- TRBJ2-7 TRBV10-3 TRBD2 CAISRTSETYEQYF TGTGCCATCAGCAGGACTAGCGAGACCTACGAGCAGTACTTC
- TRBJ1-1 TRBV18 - CASSGLRTGQWGDTEAFF TGTGCCAGCTCAGGACTTCGAACAGGCCAATGGGGGGACACTGAAGCTTTCTTT
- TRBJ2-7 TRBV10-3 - CAISSTETYEQYF TGTGCCATCAGTTCGACAGAGACCTACGAGCAGTACTTC
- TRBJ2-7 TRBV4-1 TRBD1 CASSQVAGQVEYEQYF TGCGCCAGCAGCCAAGTCGCGGGACAGGTCGAATACGAGCAGTACTTC
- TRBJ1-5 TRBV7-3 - CASSLKFVQGCVQPQHF TGTGCCAGCAGCTTAAAATTTGTGCAGGGATGTGTTCAGCCCCAGCATTTT
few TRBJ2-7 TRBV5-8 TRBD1 CATALRQGITYEQYF TGTGCCACCGCTCTACGACAGGGTATAACCTACGAGCAGTACTTC
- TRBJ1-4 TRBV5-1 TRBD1 CASSLYSGQAEKLFF TGCGCCAGCAGCTTGTATTCGGGACAGGCTGAAAAACTGTTTTTT
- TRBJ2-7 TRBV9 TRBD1 CASVSYSDRESYEQYF TGTGCCAGCGTGTCGTATTCGGACAGGGAATCCTACGAGCAGTACTTC
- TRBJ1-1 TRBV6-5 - CASSYTGGVKTEAFF TGTGCCAGCAGTTATACGGGGGGCGTGAAGACTGAAGCTTTCTTT
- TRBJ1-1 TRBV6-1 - CASSERRWNTEAFF TGTGCCAGCAGTGAAAGGCGGTGGAACACTGAAGCTTTCTTT
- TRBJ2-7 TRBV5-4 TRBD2 CASSFPGLAGGPSYEQYF TGTGCCAGCAGCTTCCCGGGACTAGCGGGAGGGCCCTCCTACGAGCAGTACTTC
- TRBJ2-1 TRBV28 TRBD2 CASSPSPGGGDYNEQFF TGTGCCAGCAGTCCGTCCCCCGGCGGGGGTGACTACAATGAGCAGTTCTTC
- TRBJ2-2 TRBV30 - CAWSLTGRWTGELFF TGTGCCTGGAGTCTAACAGGGCGCTGGACCGGGGAGCTGTTTTTT
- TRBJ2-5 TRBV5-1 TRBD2 CASSSGLAGSQETQYF TGCGCCAGCAGCTCAGGACTAGCGGGGTCTCAAGAGACCCAGTACTTC
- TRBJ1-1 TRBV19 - CASSIDIGGSTEAFF TGTGCCAGTAGTATAGATATTGGGGGCTCGACTGAAGCTTTCTTT
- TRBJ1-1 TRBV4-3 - CASSQVGGTEAFF TGCGCCAGCAGCCAAGTGGGCGGGACTGAAGCTTTCTTT
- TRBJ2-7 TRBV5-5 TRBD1 CASSLQGAYEQYF TGTGCCAGCAGCTTACAGGGGGCTTACGAGCAGTACTTC
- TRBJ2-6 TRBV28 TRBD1 CASSHRDRFRSGANVLTF TGTGCCAGCAGCCACCGGGACAGGTTCCGCTCTGGGGCCAACGTCCTGACTTTC
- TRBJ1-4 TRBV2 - CASSPVGSGNEKLFF TGTGCCAGCAGTCCTGTGGGTAGCGGGAATGAAAAACTGTTTTTT
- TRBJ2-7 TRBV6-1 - CASAKWGLDSYEQYF TGTGCCAGCGCGAAGTGGGGACTTGACTCCTACGAGCAGTACTTC
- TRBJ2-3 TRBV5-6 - CASSLGRPLSTDTQYF TGTGCCAGCAGCTTAGGCAGGCCGCTTAGCACAGATACGCAGTATTTT